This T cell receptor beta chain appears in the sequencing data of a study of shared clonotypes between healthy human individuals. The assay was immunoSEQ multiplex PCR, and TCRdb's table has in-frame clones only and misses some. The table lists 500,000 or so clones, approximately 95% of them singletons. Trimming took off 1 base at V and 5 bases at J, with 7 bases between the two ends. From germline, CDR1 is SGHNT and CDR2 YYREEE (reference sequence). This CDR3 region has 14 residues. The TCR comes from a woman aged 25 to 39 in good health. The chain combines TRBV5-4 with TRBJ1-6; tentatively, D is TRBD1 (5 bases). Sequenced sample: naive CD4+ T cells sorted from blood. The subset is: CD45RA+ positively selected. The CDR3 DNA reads TGTGCCAGCAGCTTGAGCAGGGATAATTCACCCCTCCACTTT. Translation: CASSLSRDNSPLHF.